The rows below give T cell receptor beta chains drawn from one sample of a study of monozygotic twins with inflammatory bowel disease. TCRdb reprocessed the 5' RACE reads and stores each CDR3 protein as one record, lacking DNA. Here the sample table reports about 160,000 distinct CDR3 sequences. The sequenced material came from blood. These receptors were taken from a human donor with ulcerative colitis or Crohn's disease, or a healthy co-twin of an affected twin (not recorded which). Each CDR3 is given with its conserved first and last residue.

v_gene: TRBV5-1
j_gene: TRBJ2-6
CDR3aa: CASRSGQRTSGANVLTF

v_gene: TRBV11-2
j_gene: TRBJ2-7
CDR3aa: CASSLDWGAYEQYF

v_gene: TRBV6-2/TRBV6-3
j_gene: TRBJ2-1
CDR3aa: CASSLFVEQFF

v_gene: TRBV6-5
j_gene: TRBJ1-4
CDR3aa: CASSYSGGNEKLFF

v_gene: TRBV20-1
j_gene: TRBJ1-1
CDR3aa: CSAKSVTANTEAFF

v_gene: TRBV24-1
j_gene: TRBJ2-3
CDR3aa: CATSEPGLAGASTDTQYF

v_gene: TRBV15
j_gene: TRBJ2-7
CDR3aa: CATSKDNSYEQYF

v_gene: TRBV20-1
j_gene: TRBJ1-1
CDR3aa: CSGWGRLNTEAFF

v_gene: TRBV29-1
j_gene: TRBJ2-3
CDR3aa: CSVQPTGISTDTQYF

v_gene: TRBV28
j_gene: TRBJ2-7
CDR3aa: CASSLPSREQYF

v_gene: TRBV3-1
j_gene: TRBJ2-3
CDR3aa: CASSPGYSGGGTDTQYF

v_gene: TRBV2
j_gene: TRBJ1-4
CDR3aa: CASSGGEKLFF

v_gene: TRBV7-9
j_gene: TRBJ2-1
CDR3aa: CASLLSGIGQFF

v_gene: TRBV6-2/TRBV6-3
j_gene: TRBJ2-7
CDR3aa: CASSVSSAWAYEQYF